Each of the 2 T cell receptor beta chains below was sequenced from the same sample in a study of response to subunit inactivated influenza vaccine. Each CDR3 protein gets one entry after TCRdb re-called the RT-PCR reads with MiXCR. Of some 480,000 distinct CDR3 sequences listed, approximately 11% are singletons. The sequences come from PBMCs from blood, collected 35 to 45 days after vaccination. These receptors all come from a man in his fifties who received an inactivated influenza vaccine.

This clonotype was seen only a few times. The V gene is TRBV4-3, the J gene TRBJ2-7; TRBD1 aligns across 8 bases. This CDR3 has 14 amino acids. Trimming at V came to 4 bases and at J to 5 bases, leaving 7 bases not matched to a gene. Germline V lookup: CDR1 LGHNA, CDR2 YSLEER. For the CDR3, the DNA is TGCGCCAGCAGCCGACAGGGGCCCACGGACGAGCAGTACTTC. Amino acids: CASSRQGPTDEQYF.

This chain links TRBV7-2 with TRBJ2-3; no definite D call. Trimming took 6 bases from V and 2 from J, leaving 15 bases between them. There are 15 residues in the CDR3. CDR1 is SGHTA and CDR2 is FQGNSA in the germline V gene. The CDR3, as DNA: TGTGCCAGCAGGAAAGATACACTATCCACAGATACGCAGTATTTT. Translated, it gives CASRKDTLSTDTQYF.